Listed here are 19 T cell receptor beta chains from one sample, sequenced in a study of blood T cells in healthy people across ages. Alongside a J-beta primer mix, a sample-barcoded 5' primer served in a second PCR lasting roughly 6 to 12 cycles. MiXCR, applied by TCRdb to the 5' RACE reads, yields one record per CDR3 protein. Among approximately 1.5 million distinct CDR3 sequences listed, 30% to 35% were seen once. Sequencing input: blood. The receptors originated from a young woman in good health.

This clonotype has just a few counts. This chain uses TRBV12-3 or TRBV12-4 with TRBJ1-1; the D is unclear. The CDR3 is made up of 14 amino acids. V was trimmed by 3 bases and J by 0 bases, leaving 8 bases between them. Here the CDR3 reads CASSFSTVNTEAFF. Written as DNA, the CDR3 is TGTGCCAGCAGTTTTAGTACGGTGAACACTGAAGCTTTCTTT.

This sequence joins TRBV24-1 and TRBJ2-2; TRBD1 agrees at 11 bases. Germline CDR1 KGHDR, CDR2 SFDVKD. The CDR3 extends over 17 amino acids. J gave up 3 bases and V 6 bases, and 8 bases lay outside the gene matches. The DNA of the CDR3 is TGTGCCACCAGTAGTCCTAGGGACAGGGGGGACACCGGGGAGCTGTTTTTT. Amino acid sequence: CATSSPRDRGDTGELFF.

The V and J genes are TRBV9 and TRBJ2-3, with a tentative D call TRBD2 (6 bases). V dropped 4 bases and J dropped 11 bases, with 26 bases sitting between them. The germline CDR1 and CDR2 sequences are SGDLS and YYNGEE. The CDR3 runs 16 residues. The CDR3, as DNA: TGTGCCAGCAGCCTTACCGGGGGTAGCTCCTACAATGAGCAGTATTTT. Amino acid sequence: CASSLTGGSSYNEQYF.

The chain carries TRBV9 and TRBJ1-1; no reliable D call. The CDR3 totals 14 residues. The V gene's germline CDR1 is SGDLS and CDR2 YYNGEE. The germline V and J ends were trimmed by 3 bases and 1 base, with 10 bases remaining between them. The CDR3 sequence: CASSAGESNTEAFF. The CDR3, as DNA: TGTGCCAGCAGCGCTGGTGAATCGAACACTGAAGCTTTCTTT. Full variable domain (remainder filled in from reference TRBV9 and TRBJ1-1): DSGVTQTPKHLITATGQRVTLRCSPRSGDLSVYWYQQSLDQGLQFLIQYYNGEERAKGNILERFSAQQFPDLHSELNLSSLELGDSALYFCASSAGESNTEAFFGQGTRLTVV.

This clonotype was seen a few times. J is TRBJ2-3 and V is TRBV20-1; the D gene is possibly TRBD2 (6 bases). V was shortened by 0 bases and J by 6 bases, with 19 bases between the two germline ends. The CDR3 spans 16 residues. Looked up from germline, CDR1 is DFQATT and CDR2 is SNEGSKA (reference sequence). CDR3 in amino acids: CSARDWASEIADTQYF. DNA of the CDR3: TGCAGTGCTAGAGATTGGGCTAGCGAAATTGCCGATACGCAGTATTTT.

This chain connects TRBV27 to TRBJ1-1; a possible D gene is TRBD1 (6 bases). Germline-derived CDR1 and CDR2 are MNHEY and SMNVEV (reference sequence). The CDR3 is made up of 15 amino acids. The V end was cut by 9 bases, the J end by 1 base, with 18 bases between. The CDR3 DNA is TGTGCCAGAGGGGGGTTGCTAAAGTCGAACACTGAAGCTTTCTTT. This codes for CARGGLLKSNTEAFF.

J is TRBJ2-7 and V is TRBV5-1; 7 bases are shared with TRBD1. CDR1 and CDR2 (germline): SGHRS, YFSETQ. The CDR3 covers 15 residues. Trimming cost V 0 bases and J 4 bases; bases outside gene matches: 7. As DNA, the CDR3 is TGCGCCAGCAGCTTGGGAGGACAGGTACTTTACGAGCAGTACTTC. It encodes CASSLGGQVLYEQYF.

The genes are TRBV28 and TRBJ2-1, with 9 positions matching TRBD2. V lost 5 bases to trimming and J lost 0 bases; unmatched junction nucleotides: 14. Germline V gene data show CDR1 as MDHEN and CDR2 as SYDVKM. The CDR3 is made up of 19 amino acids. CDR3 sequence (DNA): TGTGCCAGCAGTCTCCACTTTAGCGGGGGTTCCAGCTCCTACAATGAGCAGTTCTTC. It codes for CASSLHFSGGSSSYNEQFF.

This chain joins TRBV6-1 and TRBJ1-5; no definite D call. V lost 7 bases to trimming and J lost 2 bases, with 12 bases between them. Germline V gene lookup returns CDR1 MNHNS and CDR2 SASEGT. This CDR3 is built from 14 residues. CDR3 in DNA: TGTGCCAGCATGAAGCGTTATCGCAATCAGCCCCAGCATTTT. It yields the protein CASMKRYRNQPQHF.

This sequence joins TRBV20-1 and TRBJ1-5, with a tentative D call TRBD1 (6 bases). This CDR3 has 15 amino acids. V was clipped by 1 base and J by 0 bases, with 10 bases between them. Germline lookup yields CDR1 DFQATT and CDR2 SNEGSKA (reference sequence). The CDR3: CSARVAGDSNQPQHF. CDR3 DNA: TGCAGTGCTAGAGTGGCAGGGGATAGCAATCAGCCCCAGCATTTT.

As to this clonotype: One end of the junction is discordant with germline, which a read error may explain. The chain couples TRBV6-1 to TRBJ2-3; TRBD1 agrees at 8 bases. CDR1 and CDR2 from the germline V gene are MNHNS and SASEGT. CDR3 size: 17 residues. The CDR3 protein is CASCESMTGVGTDTQYF. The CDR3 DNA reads TGTGCCAGCTGTGAATCGATGACAGGGGTCGGCACAGATACGCAGTATTTT.

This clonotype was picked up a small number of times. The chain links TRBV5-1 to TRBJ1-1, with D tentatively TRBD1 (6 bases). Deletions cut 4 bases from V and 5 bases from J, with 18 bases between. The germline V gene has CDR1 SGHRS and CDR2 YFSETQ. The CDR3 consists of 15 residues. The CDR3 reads CASSPTPRGDTEAFF. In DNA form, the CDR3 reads TGCGCCAGCAGCCCCACACCCAGGGGAGATACTGAAGCTTTCTTT.

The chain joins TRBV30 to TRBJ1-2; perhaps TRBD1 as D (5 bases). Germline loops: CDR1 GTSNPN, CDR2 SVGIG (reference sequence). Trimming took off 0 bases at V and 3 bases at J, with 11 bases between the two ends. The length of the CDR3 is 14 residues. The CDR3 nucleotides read TGTGCCTGGAGTGTAGATCCGGGGGACTATGGCTACACCTTC. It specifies CAWSVDPGDYGYTF. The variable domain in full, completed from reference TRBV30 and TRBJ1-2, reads SQTIHQWPATLVQPVGSPLSLECTVEGTSNPNLYWYRQAAGRGLQLLFYSVGIGQISSEVPQNLSASRPQDRQFILSSKKLLLSDSGFYLCAWSVDPGDYGYTFGSGTRLTVV.

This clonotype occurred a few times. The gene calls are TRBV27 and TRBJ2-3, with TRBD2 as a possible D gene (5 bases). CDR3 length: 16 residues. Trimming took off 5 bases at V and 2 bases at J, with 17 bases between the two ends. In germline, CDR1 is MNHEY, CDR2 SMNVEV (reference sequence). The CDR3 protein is CASSPIAQRYTDTQYF. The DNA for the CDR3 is TGTGCCAGCAGTCCTATCGCCCAGCGGTACACAGATACGCAGTATTTT.

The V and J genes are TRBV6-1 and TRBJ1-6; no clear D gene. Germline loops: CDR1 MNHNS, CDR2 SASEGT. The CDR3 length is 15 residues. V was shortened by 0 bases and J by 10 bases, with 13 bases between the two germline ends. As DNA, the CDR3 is TGTGCCAGCAGTGAAGCGCTAGGTGGTGGATCACCCCTCCACTTT. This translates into CASSEALGGGSPLHF.

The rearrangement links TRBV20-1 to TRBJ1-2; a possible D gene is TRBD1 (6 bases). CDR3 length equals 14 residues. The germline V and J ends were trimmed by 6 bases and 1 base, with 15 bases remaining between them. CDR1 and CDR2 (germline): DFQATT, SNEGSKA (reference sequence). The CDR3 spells CSARTDNLNYGYTF. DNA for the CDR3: TGCAGTGCCCGGACAGACAACCTTAACTATGGCTACACCTTC.

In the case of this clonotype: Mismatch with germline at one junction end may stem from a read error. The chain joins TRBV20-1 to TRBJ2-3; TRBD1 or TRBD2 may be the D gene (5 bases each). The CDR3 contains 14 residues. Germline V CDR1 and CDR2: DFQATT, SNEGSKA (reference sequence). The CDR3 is CGARDLRGEDTQYF. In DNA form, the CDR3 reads TGCGGTGCTAGAGATTTGAGGGGAGAAGATACGCAGTATTTT.

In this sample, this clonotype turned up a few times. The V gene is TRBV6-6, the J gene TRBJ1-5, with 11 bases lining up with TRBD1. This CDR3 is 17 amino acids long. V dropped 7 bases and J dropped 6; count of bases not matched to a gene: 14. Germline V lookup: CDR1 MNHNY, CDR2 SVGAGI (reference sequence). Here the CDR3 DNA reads TGTGCCAGCAATGCCGTCGGGACAGGGGGAAAGAGTCAGCCCCAGCATTTT. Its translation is CASNAVGTGGKSQPQHF.

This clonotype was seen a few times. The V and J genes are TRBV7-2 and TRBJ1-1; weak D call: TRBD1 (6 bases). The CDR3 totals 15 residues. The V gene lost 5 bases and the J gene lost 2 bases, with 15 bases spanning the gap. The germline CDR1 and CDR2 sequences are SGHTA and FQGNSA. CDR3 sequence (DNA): TGTGCCAGCAGCCCAGCCCCGACAGGAAACACTGAAGCTTTCTTT. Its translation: CASSPAPTGNTEAFF. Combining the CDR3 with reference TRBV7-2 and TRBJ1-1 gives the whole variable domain GAGVSQSPSNKVTEKGKDVELRCDPISGHTALYWYRQSLGQGLEFLIYFQGNSAPDKSGLPSDRFSAERTGGSVSTLTIQRTQQEDSAVYLCASSPAPTGNTEAFFGQGTRLTVV.